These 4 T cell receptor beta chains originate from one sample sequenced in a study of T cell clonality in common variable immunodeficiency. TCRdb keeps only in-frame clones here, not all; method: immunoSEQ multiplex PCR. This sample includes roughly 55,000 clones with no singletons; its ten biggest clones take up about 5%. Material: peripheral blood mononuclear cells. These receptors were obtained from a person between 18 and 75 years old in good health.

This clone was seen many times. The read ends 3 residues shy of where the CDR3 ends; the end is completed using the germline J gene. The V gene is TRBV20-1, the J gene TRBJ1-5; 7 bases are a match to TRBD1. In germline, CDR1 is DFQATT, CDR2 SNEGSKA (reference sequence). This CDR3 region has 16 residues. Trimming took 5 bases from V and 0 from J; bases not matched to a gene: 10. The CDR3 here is CSARTGGAYSNQPQHF. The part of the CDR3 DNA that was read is TGCAGTGCTCGGACAGGCGGGGCGTATAGCAATCAGCCC.

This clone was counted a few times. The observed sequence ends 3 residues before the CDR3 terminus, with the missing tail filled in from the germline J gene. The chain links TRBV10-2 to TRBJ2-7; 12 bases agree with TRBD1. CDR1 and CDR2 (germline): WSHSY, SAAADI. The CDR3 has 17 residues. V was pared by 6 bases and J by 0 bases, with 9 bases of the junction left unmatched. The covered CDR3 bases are TGCGCCAGCAGACCGGGACAGGGGGCCCGTAGCTCCTACGAG. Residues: CASRPGQGARSSYE. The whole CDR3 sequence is CASRPGQGARSSYEQYF.

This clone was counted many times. The CDR3 region is CASSGLSEQFF. The covered CDR3 bases are TGTGCCAGCAGCGGGCTCTCTGAG. The rearrangement uses TRBV5-5 and TRBJ2-1; D unclear. Read data end 3 residues before the CDR3 end; the end is taken from the germline J gene. This CDR3 region has 11 residues. CDR1 is SGHKS and CDR2 is YYEKEE in the germline V gene (reference sequence). The ends were cut back, 4 bases at V and 9 bases at J, with 8 bases in the middle.

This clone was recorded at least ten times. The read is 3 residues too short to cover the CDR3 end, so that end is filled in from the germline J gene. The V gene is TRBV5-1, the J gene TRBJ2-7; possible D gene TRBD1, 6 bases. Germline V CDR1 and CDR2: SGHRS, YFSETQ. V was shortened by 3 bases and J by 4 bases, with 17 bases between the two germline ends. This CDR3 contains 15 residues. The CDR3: CASSSFTRGAYEQYF. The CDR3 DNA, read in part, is TGCGCCAGCAGCTCCTTTACCAGGGGCGCATACGAG.